The clone carrying this TCR beta chain was observed a handful of times. The entry originates in a study of blood T cell repertoires in COVID-19. Study-level information: Sites across the United States, Italy and Spain contributed samples from acute and convalescent COVID-19. Sources were T cells, B-cell-depleted T cells, or PBMCs; the material itself was cDNA or gDNA.

Methods used by the authors: Estimation of nucleated cell counts was performed using reference gene primer amplification. Profiled with immunoSEQ multiplex PCR; TCRdb holds only in-frame clones, not every one. V, J and clone size are those of that table, while D and trimming were read from the DNA. The sample gives under 55,000 clones, 75% to 90% of which show up once; about 9.1% is in the top ten. Unmatched junction bases numbered 11, after V lost 2 bases and J lost 6 bases. The germline V gene encodes CDR1 LNHNV and CDR2 YYDKDF (reference sequence). CDR3 length equals 18 residues. The source material was peripheral blood. The sequence was collected from a woman of 80 years or more with active COVID-19. The V gene is TRBV15, the J gene TRBJ1-5; 12 bases are a match to TRBD1. The CDR3 DNA reads TGTGCCACCAGCAGATCCGGGACAGGGGGCCTGGCTTTTCAGCCCCAGCATTTT. It encodes CATSRSGTGGLAFQPQHF.